These T cell receptor beta chains were read from a single sample in a study of Ad26.COV2.S vaccination and SARS-CoV-2 variants. Sequencing was performed with immunoSEQ multiplex PCR; in TCRdb, only in-frame clones are kept and a portion is missing. Of around 86,000 clones in the sample, more than 65% are singletons; the top ten hold roughly 15%. The sequenced sample was peripheral blood, obtained after recovery from COVID-19. Every receptor here comes from a human donor who had recovered from COVID-19. The CDR3 runs from the conserved cysteine through the conserved F or W. The D gene is left open where the match is weak. Not all rows give a size; the values are once, few, many and, for expanded clones, a class.

CDR3 protein: CATSSEGGIAGANVFGTDTQYF; CDR3 DNA: TGTGCCACCAGCAGCGAGGGGGGGATAGCGGGAGCTAATGTCTTCGGCACAGATACGCAGTATTTT; V gene: TRBV15; clone size: NA; J gene: TRBJ2-3; D gene: TRBD2
CDR3 protein: CASSASFGTYEQYF; CDR3 DNA: TGTGCCAGCAGCGCGAGTTTCGGGACGTACGAGCAGTACTTC; V gene: TRBV9; clone size: once; J gene: TRBJ2-7; D gene: NA
CDR3 protein: CASRPWTGTGELFF; CDR3 DNA: TGTGCCAGCAGGCCTTGGACTGGGACCGGGGAGCTGTTTTTT; V gene: TRBV3-1/TRBV3-2; clone size: NA; J gene: TRBJ2-2; D gene: NA
CDR3 protein: CASTPRQGIYNEQFF; CDR3 DNA: TGCGCCAGCACCCCAAGACAGGGGATCTACAATGAGCAGTTCTTC; V gene: TRBV4-1; clone size: NA; J gene: TRBJ2-1; D gene: TRBD1
CDR3 protein: CASSSTGSYGYTF; CDR3 DNA: TGTGCCAGCAGCTCAACTGGCTCATATGGCTACACCTTC; V gene: TRBV5-5; clone size: NA; J gene: TRBJ1-2; D gene: NA
CDR3 protein: CASSPSGEGAYEKLFF; CDR3 DNA: TGTGCCAGCAGCCCTAGCGGGGAGGGGGCGTATGAAAAACTGTTTTTT; V gene: TRBV5-6; clone size: NA; J gene: TRBJ1-4; D gene: TRBD1
CDR3 protein: CASSERSAPADTQYF; CDR3 DNA: TGTGCCAGCAGTGAGAGATCCGCCCCCGCAGATACGCAGTATTTT; V gene: TRBV2; clone size: NA; J gene: TRBJ2-3; D gene: NA
CDR3 protein: CASSYSRTSTYEQYF; CDR3 DNA: TGTGCCAGCAGTTACTCCCGGACAAGTACCTACGAGCAGTACTTC; V gene: TRBV6-5; clone size: NA; J gene: TRBJ2-7; D gene: NA
CDR3 protein: CASSLTFRGTRDSGELFF; CDR3 DNA: TGCGCCAGCAGCTTAACCTTCAGGGGTACGAGGGATAGCGGGGAGCTGTTTTTT; V gene: TRBV5-1; clone size: NA; J gene: TRBJ2-2; D gene: NA
CDR3 protein: CASSQDGGAGLPGYF; CDR3 DNA: TGTGCCAGCAGCCAAGATGGGGGGGCTGGTCTCCCGGGGTACTTC; V gene: TRBV14; clone size: NA; J gene: TRBJ2-7; D gene: NA
CDR3 protein: CSVERGGLKAFF; CDR3 DNA: TGCAGCGTTGAGCGGGGAGGGCTTAAAGCTTTCTTT; V gene: TRBV29-1; clone size: NA; J gene: TRBJ1-1; D gene: NA
CDR3 protein: CASSFGRYNEQFF; CDR3 DNA: TGTGCCAGCAGTTTCGGCCGGTACAATGAGCAGTTCTTC; V gene: TRBV28; clone size: NA; J gene: TRBJ2-1; D gene: NA
CDR3 protein: CASSLSVPGSSGANVLTF; CDR3 DNA: TGCGCCAGCAGCTTAAGTGTCCCGGGAAGCTCTGGGGCCAACGTCCTGACTTTC; V gene: TRBV5-1; clone size: many; J gene: TRBJ2-6; D gene: NA
CDR3 protein: CASSVAGLGGGYTF; CDR3 DNA: TGTGCCAGCAGCGTAGCGGGCCTGGGGGGTGGCTACACCTTC; V gene: TRBV9; clone size: NA; J gene: TRBJ1-2; D gene: NA
CDR3 protein: CASSAGDRYGYTF; CDR3 DNA: TGTGCCAGCAGTGCAGGGGACAGATATGGCTACACCTTC; V gene: TRBV6-4; clone size: NA; J gene: TRBJ1-2; D gene: TRBD1
CDR3 protein: CSAGTTIRVNEQYF; CDR3 DNA: TGCAGCGCCGGGACGACTATTCGGGTAAACGAGCAGTACTTC; V gene: TRBV29-1; clone size: NA; J gene: TRBJ2-7; D gene: NA
CDR3 protein: CASSYKGDGYTF; CDR3 DNA: TGTGCCAGCAGTTACAAGGGCGATGGCTACACCTTC; V gene: TRBV6-5; clone size: NA; J gene: TRBJ1-2; D gene: NA
CDR3 protein: CASSLEPGARQNIQYF; CDR3 DNA: TGTGCCAGCAGCTTAGAACCGGGAGCGCGCCAAAACATTCAGTACTTC; V gene: TRBV7-9; clone size: NA; J gene: TRBJ2-4; D gene: NA
CDR3 protein: CASSQSKTQGPNQPQHF; CDR3 DNA: TGCGCCAGCAGCCAATCAAAAACACAGGGGCCTAATCAGCCCCAGCATTTT; V gene: TRBV4-3; clone size: NA; J gene: TRBJ1-5; D gene: TRBD1
CDR3 protein: CSVSRGTGANVLTF; CDR3 DNA: TGCAGCGTTTCCAGGGGCACTGGGGCCAACGTCCTGACTTTC; V gene: TRBV29-1; clone size: few; J gene: TRBJ2-6; D gene: NA
CDR3 protein: CASTGLSDRGAEQYF; CDR3 DNA: TGTGCCAGCACTGGGCTTTCGGACAGGGGGGCCGAGCAGTACTTC; V gene: TRBV7-9; clone size: NA; J gene: TRBJ2-7; D gene: TRBD1
CDR3 protein: CASSRISGRTYNEQFF; CDR3 DNA: TGTGCCAGCAGCCGGATTAGCGGGAGGACGTACAATGAGCAGTTCTTC; V gene: TRBV5-8; clone size: NA; J gene: TRBJ2-1; D gene: TRBD2
CDR3 protein: CASSWVAGQADTQYF; CDR3 DNA: TGTGCCAGCAGTTGGGTAGCGGGACAGGCAGATACGCAGTATTTT; V gene: TRBV6-6; clone size: NA; J gene: TRBJ2-3; D gene: NA
CDR3 protein: CASSPRGRSSTDTQYF; CDR3 DNA: TGTGCCAGCAGCCCCCGGGGGCGTTCTAGCACAGATACGCAGTATTTT; V gene: TRBV7-9; clone size: NA; J gene: TRBJ2-3; D gene: NA
CDR3 protein: CASSPAILAGGYEQYF; CDR3 DNA: TGCGCCAGCAGCCCAGCCATACTAGCGGGAGGCTACGAGCAGTACTTC; V gene: TRBV4-3; clone size: NA; J gene: TRBJ2-7; D gene: TRBD2
CDR3 protein: CASSPGASADTQYF; CDR3 DNA: TGTGCCAGCTCACCGGGGGCTAGCGCAGATACGCAGTATTTT; V gene: TRBV18; clone size: few; J gene: TRBJ2-3; D gene: NA
CDR3 protein: CASSLLGPEQFF; CDR3 DNA: TGCGCCAGCAGCTTGTTAGGCCCAGAGCAGTTCTTC; V gene: TRBV5-1; clone size: NA; J gene: TRBJ2-1; D gene: NA
CDR3 protein: CATSDLLSNQPQHF; CDR3 DNA: TGTGCCACCAGTGATTTGCTTAGCAATCAGCCCCAGCATTTT; V gene: TRBV24-1; clone size: few; J gene: TRBJ1-5; D gene: NA
CDR3 protein: CASSTVTYEQYF; CDR3 DNA: TGTGCCAGCAGTACCGTGACCTACGAGCAGTACTTC; V gene: TRBV12-3/TRBV12-4; clone size: NA; J gene: TRBJ2-7; D gene: NA
CDR3 protein: CASSLLTGREETQYF; CDR3 DNA: TGTGCCAGCAGCTTACTGACAGGGCGGGAAGAGACCCAGTACTTC; V gene: TRBV7-7; clone size: NA; J gene: TRBJ2-5; D gene: TRBD1
CDR3 protein: CASSLSNNLNYGYTF; CDR3 DNA: TGTGCCAGCAGCTTATCGAACAACCTTAACTATGGCTACACCTTC; V gene: TRBV7-9; clone size: many; J gene: TRBJ1-2; D gene: NA
CDR3 protein: CASSFAGGYEQYF; CDR3 DNA: TGTGCCAGCAGTTTTGCAGGGGGCTACGAGCAGTACTTC; V gene: TRBV27; clone size: NA; J gene: TRBJ2-7; D gene: TRBD1
CDR3 protein: CASSLSPSYEQYF; CDR3 DNA: TGTGCCAGCAGCTTATCGCCCTCCTACGAGCAGTACTTC; V gene: TRBV7-2; clone size: NA; J gene: TRBJ2-7; D gene: NA
CDR3 protein: CASRRDTENSPLHF; CDR3 DNA: TGTGCCAGCCGCCGGGACACAGAAAATTCACCCCTCCACTTT; V gene: TRBV28; clone size: NA; J gene: TRBJ1-6; D gene: NA
CDR3 protein: CASRGSGLSTDTQYF; CDR3 DNA: TGTGCCAGTAGAGGTAGCGGACTTAGCACAGATACGCAGTATTTT; V gene: TRBV19; clone size: NA; J gene: TRBJ2-3; D gene: NA
CDR3 protein: CASSQTGPNTEAFF; CDR3 DNA: TGTGCCAGCAGTCAGACAGGCCCGAACACTGAAGCTTTCTTT; V gene: TRBV6-2/TRBV6-3; clone size: NA; J gene: TRBJ1-1; D gene: NA
CDR3 protein: CASSPGVGTEAFF; CDR3 DNA: TGTGCCAGCAGCCCTGGCGTGGGCACTGAAGCTTTCTTT; V gene: TRBV7-9; clone size: NA; J gene: TRBJ1-1; D gene: NA
CDR3 protein: CASSLIAGTYNEQFF; CDR3 DNA: TGCGCCAGCAGCTTGATAGCGGGAACATACAATGAGCAGTTCTTC; V gene: TRBV5-1; clone size: NA; J gene: TRBJ2-1; D gene: TRBD2
CDR3 protein: CSARITDTQYF; CDR3 DNA: TGCAGTGCTAGGATCACAGATACGCAGTATTTT; V gene: TRBV20-1; clone size: NA; J gene: TRBJ2-3; D gene: NA
CDR3 protein: CATENAGNEQFF; CDR3 DNA: TGTGCCACTGAAAATGCGGGGAATGAGCAGTTCTTC; V gene: TRBV15; clone size: NA; J gene: TRBJ2-1; D gene: NA
CDR3 protein: CASSLSHSGNTIYF; CDR3 DNA: TGTGCCAGCAGCTTGAGCCATTCTGGAAACACCATATATTTT; V gene: TRBV5-4; clone size: NA; J gene: TRBJ1-3; D gene: NA
CDR3 protein: CASSLDGGSANEKLFF; CDR3 DNA: TGTGCCAGCAGCTTGGATGGGGGTTCGGCTAATGAAAAACTGTTTTTT; V gene: TRBV5-4; clone size: NA; J gene: TRBJ1-4; D gene: NA
CDR3 protein: CASSILAQWRMNTEAFF; CDR3 DNA: TGTGCCAGCAGCATCCTCGCTCAGTGGAGGATGAACACTGAAGCTTTCTTT; V gene: TRBV28; clone size: NA; J gene: TRBJ1-1; D gene: NA
CDR3 protein: CASSPLGNEQFF; CDR3 DNA: TGTGCCAGCAGCCCCCTCGGCAATGAGCAGTTCTTC; V gene: TRBV3-1/TRBV3-2; clone size: NA; J gene: TRBJ2-1; D gene: NA
CDR3 protein: CASSYAAQSSYEQYF; CDR3 DNA: TGTGCCAGCAGTTACGCAGCGCAAAGCTCCTACGAGCAGTACTTC; V gene: TRBV6-5; clone size: NA; J gene: TRBJ2-7; D gene: NA
CDR3 protein: CAGTSRQGNQPQHF; CDR3 DNA: TGTGCCGGTACAAGCCGACAGGGGAATCAGCCCCAGCATTTT; V gene: TRBV28; clone size: NA; J gene: TRBJ1-5; D gene: TRBD1
CDR3 protein: CASSEHHRYTDTQYF; CDR3 DNA: TGTGCCAGCAGTGAACACCATCGTTACACAGATACGCAGTATTTT; V gene: TRBV25-1; clone size: NA; J gene: TRBJ2-3; D gene: NA
CDR3 protein: CSARVGQSKYF; CDR3 DNA: TGCAGTGCTAGAGTGGGTCAGTCCAAGTACTTC; V gene: TRBV20-1; clone size: NA; J gene: TRBJ2-7; D gene: NA
CDR3 protein: CASSPGLAGESSYEQYF; CDR3 DNA: TGTGCCAGCAGCCCGGGACTAGCGGGAGAGAGCTCCTACGAGCAGTACTTC; V gene: TRBV28; clone size: NA; J gene: TRBJ2-7; D gene: TRBD2
CDR3 protein: CASSPALRVDEQYF; CDR3 DNA: TGTGCCAGCAGCCCCGCTCTCAGGGTGGACGAGCAGTACTTC; V gene: TRBV7-2; clone size: NA; J gene: TRBJ2-7; D gene: NA
CDR3 protein: CASSYSFVNTEAFF; CDR3 DNA: TGTGCCAGCAGTTACTCGTTTGTGAACACTGAAGCTTTCTTT; V gene: TRBV6-5; clone size: NA; J gene: TRBJ1-1; D gene: NA
CDR3 protein: CASSLGRGTSAGELFF; CDR3 DNA: TGTGCCAGCAGCTTAGGACGAGGGACTAGCGCCGGGGAGCTGTTTTTT; V gene: TRBV11-2; clone size: NA; J gene: TRBJ2-2; D gene: TRBD2
CDR3 protein: CASSLGGGSAASVQFF; CDR3 DNA: TGTGCCAGCAGTCTGGGGGGAGGGTCCGCCGCCTCGGTGCAGTTCTTC; V gene: TRBV5-4; clone size: NA; J gene: TRBJ2-1; D gene: TRBD2
CDR3 protein: CASSVGPTDTQYF; CDR3 DNA: TGTGCCAGCAGCGTTGGTCCTACAGATACGCAGTATTTT; V gene: TRBV9; clone size: NA; J gene: TRBJ2-3; D gene: NA
CDR3 protein: CASSKNGRSYGYTF; CDR3 DNA: TGTGCCAGTAGCAAAAACGGACGGAGCTATGGCTACACCTTC; V gene: TRBV19; clone size: NA; J gene: TRBJ1-2; D gene: NA
CDR3 protein: CASSSGQGGTYEQYF; CDR3 DNA: TGTGCCAGCAGCTCCGGACAGGGGGGGACCTACGAGCAGTACTTC; V gene: TRBV27; clone size: NA; J gene: TRBJ2-7; D gene: TRBD1
CDR3 protein: CASSLGDGVSGNTIYF; CDR3 DNA: TGCGCCAGCAGCTTGGGGGACGGAGTCTCTGGAAACACCATATATTTT; V gene: TRBV5-1; clone size: NA; J gene: TRBJ1-3; D gene: NA
CDR3 protein: CASSLPGQGEAGYTF; CDR3 DNA: TGTGCCAGCAGTCTCCCGGGACAGGGGGAGGCAGGCTACACCTTC; V gene: TRBV28; clone size: NA; J gene: TRBJ1-2; D gene: TRBD1